This TCR beta chain stems from a study of response to subunit inactivated influenza vaccine. Study-wide findings and caveats: It was the authors' suggestion that each seasonal influenza vaccination recruits few new T cells.

This clonotype was counted at least ten times. The target antigen is unknown. The CDR3 totals 15 residues. V shed 8 bases, J shed 5 bases, and the junction held 9 bases outside the gene matches. Germline V gene lookup returns CDR1 SGHRS and CDR2 YFSETQ. From the RT-PCR reads, TCRdb called clonotypes with MiXCR, one entry per CDR3 protein. This sample has roughly 700,000 distinct CDR3 sequences, with approximately 13% found just once. The starting material was PBMCs from blood, obtained 14 days before vaccination. The chain is built from TRBV5-1 and TRBJ2-2; 10 nucleotides match TRBD2. This receptor was taken from a middle-aged man who received an inactivated influenza vaccine. In DNA, the CDR3 is TGCGCCAGTCGGAAGGCTAGCGGGGGAACCGGGGAGCTGTTTTTT. Translating gives CASRKASGGTGELFF.